These T cell receptor beta chains were read from a single sample in a study of shared clonotypes between healthy human individuals. TCRdb's table, derived via immunoSEQ multiplex PCR, lists solely in-frame clones and lacks some. In the table there are roughly 2 million clones, around 95% of which are singletons. The sequenced material came from naive CD4+ T cells sorted from blood. These receptors were collected from a man aged 18 to 29 in good health. Each CDR3 is given with its conserved first and last residue. The D gene is left open where the match is weak. Not every row has a clone size; where given, it reads once, few, many or a size class.

>TRBJ1-2|TRBV4-1|NA|TRBD1
CASSLGQGNGGYTF
TGCGCCAGCAGCCTAGGACAGGGGAATGGTGGCTACACCTTC
>TRBJ2-7|TRBV2|once|TRBD1
CASSIDRAEQYF
TGTGCCAGCAGCATAGACAGGGCCGAGCAGTACTTC
>TRBJ2-7|TRBV6-5|NA|TRBD1
CASSEPRQGSYEQYF
TGTGCCAGCAGCGAACCCCGACAGGGGTCCTACGAGCAGTACTTC
>TRBJ2-7|TRBV30|NA|NA
CAWSVAAGEQYF
TGTGCCTGGAGTGTAGCGGCTGGCGAGCAGTACTTC
>TRBJ2-5|TRBV5-1|NA|NA
CASSLAPQGEGETQYF
TGCGCCAGCAGCTTGGCGCCGCAGGGTGAGGGGGAGACCCAGTACTTC
>TRBJ1-1|TRBV2|NA|NA
CASRGARGVNTEAFF
TGTGCCAGCAGAGGGGCGCGCGGAGTGAACACTGAAGCTTTCTTT
>TRBJ1-6|TRBV10-2|NA|NA
CASTESSYNSPLHF
TGCGCCAGCACCGAAAGCTCCTATAATTCACCCCTCCACTTT
>TRBJ1-5|TRBV2|NA|TRBD1
CASSEDRGLFGWRPQHF
TGTGCCAGCAGTGAAGACAGGGGGCTTTTTGGGTGGAGGCCCCAGCATTTT
>TRBJ2-3|TRBV10-1|NA|NA
CASSESRPTDTQYF
TGCGCCAGCAGTGAATCGAGACCCACAGATACGCAGTATTTT
>TRBJ1-6|TRBV5-6|NA|TRBD1
CASSQDRGYSPLHF
TGTGCCAGCAGCCAGGACAGGGGGTATTCACCCCTCCACTTT
>TRBJ2-3|TRBV12-5|NA|NA
CASGLKQGGTQYF
TGTGCTAGTGGCCTAAAACAGGGAGGGACGCAGTATTTT
>TRBJ1-1|TRBV7-9|NA|NA
CASSTQENTEAFF
TGTGCCAGCAGCACCCAAGAGAACACTGAAGCTTTCTTT
>TRBJ2-7|TRBV7-9|once|TRBD1
CASSSTGGEQYF
TGTGCCAGCAGTTCGACAGGGGGCGAGCAGTACTTC
>TRBJ2-1|TRBV6-5|NA|TRBD2
CASSYISGIDNEQFF
TGTGCCAGCAGTTACATTAGCGGGATAGACAATGAGCAGTTCTTC
>TRBJ1-2|TRBV4-2|NA|NA
CASSQGDRDYGYTF
TGTGCCAGCAGCCAGGGTGACAGAGACTATGGCTACACCTTC
>TRBJ1-4|TRBV30|once|NA
CAWSARRGEKLFF
TGTGCCTGGAGTGCCCGGAGGGGAGAAAAACTGTTTTTT
>TRBJ2-3|TRBV10-3|NA|TRBD2
CAFRGGDADTQYF
TGTGCCTTTCGTGGGGGGGATGCAGATACGCAGTATTTT
>TRBJ2-3|TRBV5-4|NA|TRBD1
CATGKGVSGTGLDTQYF
TGTGCGACCGGGAAGGGAGTATCTGGGACAGGGTTAGATACGCAGTATTTT
>TRBJ1-5|TRBV2|NA|NA
CASSGNRRVRGQPQHF
TGTGCCAGCAGTGGCAATAGGAGGGTTCGGGGGCAGCCCCAGCATTTT
>TRBJ1-1|TRBV7-2|NA|NA
CASSLTVGMNTEAFF
TGTGCCAGCAGCCTTACGGTGGGCATGAACACTGAAGCTTTCTTT
>TRBJ1-2|TRBV5-4|NA|NA
CASSQDRSYGYTF
TGTGCCAGCAGCCAAGACAGGTCCTATGGCTACACCTTC
>TRBJ1-5|TRBV28|NA|TRBD1
CASSSVTGNQPQHF
TGTGCCAGCAGTTCAGTGACAGGGAATCAGCCCCAGCATTTT
>TRBJ2-7|TRBV6-5|NA|TRBD1
CASSKGQGLTYEQYF
TGTGCCAGCAGTAAGGGACAGGGGCTGACCTACGAGCAGTACTTC
>TRBJ1-1|TRBV18|NA|NA
CASSPPAGRNTEAFF
TGTGCCAGCTCACCACCGGCAGGGAGGAACACTGAAGCTTTCTTT
>TRBJ1-2|TRBV2|NA|NA
CASSVAYRDGYTF
TGTGCCAGCAGTGTGGCATACCGTGATGGCTACACCTTC
>TRBJ1-2|TRBV6-6|NA|TRBD1
CAITTGTGAPTHGYTF
TGTGCCATTACGACCGGGACAGGGGCCCCCACTCATGGCTACACCTTC
>TRBJ2-4|TRBV6-1|once|NA
CASSDPGAAKNIQYF
TGTGCCAGCAGTGATCCCGGCGCGGCCAAAAACATTCAGTACTTC
>TRBJ1-5|TRBV6-5|NA|NA
CASKARDSNQPQHF
TGTGCCAGCAAGGCAAGAGATAGCAATCAGCCCCAGCATTTT
>TRBJ2-3|TRBV2|NA|NA
CASSQGLLTDTQYF
TGTGCCAGTTCCCAGGGACTGCTCACAGATACGCAGTATTTT
>TRBJ2-2|TRBV30|NA|NA
CAWTSWGDTGELFF
TGTGCCTGGACTAGTTGGGGCGACACCGGGGAGCTGTTTTTT
>TRBJ1-5|TRBV30|NA|NA
CAWSVDSNQPQHF
TGTGCCTGGAGTGTCGATAGCAATCAGCCCCAGCATTTT
>TRBJ1-2|TRBV29-1|NA|NA
CSVEVGRGYGYTF
TGCAGCGTTGAAGTTGGACGGGGTTATGGCTACACCTTC
>TRBJ2-2|TRBV5-1|NA|NA
CASSQGGGNFVGELFF
TGCGCCAGCAGCCAAGGAGGGGGAAATTTTGTCGGGGAGCTGTTTTTT
>TRBJ2-1|TRBV5-4|once|TRBD2
CASSLAGFYNEQFF
TGTGCCAGCAGCTTAGCGGGGTTCTACAATGAGCAGTTCTTC
>TRBJ2-7|TRBV19|few|NA
CASSNRGQDEQYF
TGTGCCAGTAGTAACCGGGGCCAGGACGAGCAGTACTTC
>TRBJ2-3|TRBV10-3|NA|NA
CAISLRGDTDTQYF
TGTGCCATCAGCCTCAGGGGCGACACAGATACGCAGTATTTT
>TRBJ1-6|TRBV30|NA|NA
CAWRQVDSPLHF
TGTGCCTGGAGGCAGGTTGATTCACCCCTCCACTTT
>TRBJ2-1|TRBV10-3|NA|NA
CAISVGVSLDNEQFF
TGTGCCATCAGTGTAGGGGTTTCTCTCGACAATGAGCAGTTCTTC
>TRBJ1-2|TRBV5-6|NA|NA
CASSLVGQTNYGYTF
TGTGCCAGCAGCTTGGTCGGACAGACTAACTATGGCTACACCTTC
>TRBJ1-1|TRBV2|NA|NA
CARGQRNTEAFF
TGTGCCAGAGGACAGAGGAACACTGAAGCTTTCTTT
>TRBJ1-4|TRBV28|NA|TRBD1
CASSFDRVQGEKLFF
TGTGCCAGCAGTTTCGACAGGGTACAGGGGGAAAAACTGTTTTTT
>TRBJ2-7|TRBV5-1|NA|TRBD1
CASSPRTGVDEQYF
TGCGCCAGCAGCCCCCGGACAGGGGTCGACGAGCAGTACTTC